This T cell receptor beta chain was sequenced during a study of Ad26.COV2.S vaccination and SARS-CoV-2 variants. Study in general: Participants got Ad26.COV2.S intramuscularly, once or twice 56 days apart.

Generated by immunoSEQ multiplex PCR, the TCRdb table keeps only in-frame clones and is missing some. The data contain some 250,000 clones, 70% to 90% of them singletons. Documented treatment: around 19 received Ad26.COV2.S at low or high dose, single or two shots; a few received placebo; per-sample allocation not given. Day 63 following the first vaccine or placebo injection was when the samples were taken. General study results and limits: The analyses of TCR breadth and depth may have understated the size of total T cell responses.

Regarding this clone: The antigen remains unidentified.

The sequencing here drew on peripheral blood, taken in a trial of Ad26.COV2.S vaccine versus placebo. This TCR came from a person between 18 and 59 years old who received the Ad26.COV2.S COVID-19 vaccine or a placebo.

Here the CDR3 DNA reads TGCGCCAGCAGCCAAGGGTTGGGGGCTGGAAACACCATATATTTT. This encodes CASSQGLGAGNTIYF. This rearrangement joins TRBV4-3 to TRBJ1-3, with D possibly being TRBD1 (5 bases). Trimming shortened V by 1 base and J by 2 bases, and 9 bases separated the two germline ends. CDR1 is LGHNA and CDR2 is YSLEER in the germline V gene. This CDR3 is 15 amino acids long.